This T cell receptor beta chain was obtained from a study of T cells in Graves' hyperthyroidism and ophthalmopathy. About the study: The initial diagnosis was the point when peripheral blood was collected, ahead of any treatment. Study-wide findings and caveats: Researchers report that a 13 V-J model separated ophthalmopathy from stable hyperthyroidism. Most thyroid clonotypes expanded above 0.001 appeared in blood too.

This clonotype has a count of ten or more. The antigen remains unidentified. The V gene lost 2 bases and the J gene lost 3 bases, with 10 bases spanning the gap. Germline CDR1 SNHLY, CDR2 FYNNEI. The CDR3 has 14 amino acids. Exclusions: uncontrolled infection, other autoimmune disease, pregnancy, lactation. Amplification targeted TCR beta CDR3 regions from RNA transcripts. Researchers ran a first-round RT-PCR on the TCR CDR3 using the HTBI primer set. TCRdb recomputed calls from the multiplex PCR reads with MiXCR, one row per CDR3 protein. The data contain hundreds of thousands of distinct CDR3 sequences, approximately 23% of them singletons.

The chain combines TRBV2 with TRBJ1-1; tentatively, D is TRBD1 (5 bases). Sequenced material: blood. The sequence derives from a man in his thirties or forties with Graves' ophthalmopathy. The CDR3 DNA reads as TGTGCCAGCAGTGAAATCCCAGGGCACACTGAAGCTTTCTTT. It specifies CASSEIPGHTEAFF.